The rows below give T cell receptor beta chains drawn from one sample of a study of T cell responses to AZD1222 COVID-19 vaccine. Profiling relied on immunoSEQ multiplex PCR, and the TCRdb table lists in-frame clones only, not all of them. Among about 84,000 clones, approximately 83% were seen once, and the ten largest hold 10%. The sequences come from peripheral blood, collected 28 days after the second AZD1222 dose. The receptors originated from an adult who received the AZD1222 COVID-19 vaccine. CDR3s include the opening cysteine and the closing phenylalanine or tryptophan. Size values are once, few and many counts, or a class for expanded clones, and some rows have none.

>-|TRBJ1-2|TRBV6-5
CASSRQGDYTF
>-|TRBJ2-1|TRBV3-1/TRBV3-2
CASSLLAGFYNEQFF
>-|TRBJ2-3|TRBV7-9
CASSVGQGTITDTQYF
>once|TRBJ1-2|TRBV19
CAISGQGRGYTF
>once|TRBJ2-5|TRBV6-5
CASGRDRAETQYF
>once|TRBJ2-5|TRBV19
CASSGDRVETQYF
>few|TRBJ2-1|TRBV28
CASTPLVSGLYNEQFF
>-|TRBJ1-5|TRBV28
CASSLQGVDNQPQHF
>-|TRBJ2-5|TRBV18
CASSPSLAGGNQETQYF
>-|TRBJ1-4|TRBV6-6
CASSSRGVNEKLFF
>-|TRBJ2-6|TRBV30
CAYSFRGANVLTF
>-|TRBJ2-3|TRBV9
CASSPSGGAGADTQYF
>-|TRBJ1-5|TRBV3-1/TRBV3-2
CASSPRGSLGQPQHF
>-|TRBJ2-7|TRBV11-2
CASSYGTGGYEQYF
>-|TRBJ1-5|TRBV29-1
CNGRAGSRQPQHF
>-|TRBJ2-5|TRBV28
CASNRGIETQYF
>-|TRBJ2-4|TRBV19
CASSKDGLGKNIQYF
>-|TRBJ2-1|TRBV19
CASSRASVRSYNEQFF
>-|TRBJ2-2|TRBV4-1
CASAPRANTGELFF
>once|TRBJ2-7|TRBV19
CASSSSGGAGEQYF
>-|TRBJ2-3|TRBV21-1
CASSKGPSSGGEDTQYF
>-|TRBJ1-1|TRBV5-1
CASSLEAVNTEAFF
>-|TRBJ2-7|TRBV7-8
CASSPGTGYNEQYF
>-|TRBJ1-2|TRBV6-5
CASSDPGGYGYTF
>-|TRBJ1-6|TRBV10-3
CAIRSARDNSPLHF
>-|TRBJ1-5|TRBV27
CASSSLSRGGAVGNQPQHF
>-|TRBJ2-7|TRBV13
CASSLDLSGAAVSF
>-|TRBJ2-3|TRBV5-4
CASSFVLSTDTQYF
>few|TRBJ1-1|TRBV5-1
CASSLDTGDTEAFF
>-|TRBJ2-7|TRBV5-1
CASSPTVRDKAYEQYF
>-|TRBJ1-4|TRBV2
CASKKAGQPNEKLFF
>-|TRBJ1-2|TRBV6-1
CASSEARGGHLYYGYTF
>-|TRBJ2-7|TRBV5-4
CASSLSTASYEQYF
>-|TRBJ1-4|TRBV7-9
CASSLPTGGGEKLFF
>-|TRBJ2-3|TRBV28
CASSLLAGEYGDTQYF